The 26 T cell receptor beta chains in this list originate from one sample, sequenced in a study of blood T cell repertoires in COVID-19 (dated by TCRdb to the early 2020s). To prepare the library, the immunoSEQ multiplex PCR assay was applied. In TCRdb, the immuneACCESS table is reduced to in-frame sequences with V and J assigned. These tables do not hold every clone; where another copy was compared, an unresolved V gene accounts for under half, and the others remain unexplained. This sample is represented by approximately 350,000 clones; 89% of them were singletons. The ten largest clones capture 3% of the sample. Sequenced sample: peripheral blood. These receptors were collected from a woman in her 30s with COVID-19, enrolled during active disease.

V is TRBV4-3 and J is TRBJ2-2; TRBD1 is a possible D gene (6 bases). Looked up from germline, CDR1 is LGHNA and CDR2 is YSLEER. The CDR3 extends over 16 amino acids. Trimming pared 1 base from V and 6 bases from J, leaving 15 bases between. This CDR3 reads CASSQGSTGLAGELFF. The DNA of the CDR3 is TGCGCCAGCAGCCAAGGAAGTACAGGGTTGGCCGGGGAGCTGTTTTTT.

The chain carries TRBV19 and TRBJ2-5; D is possibly TRBD2 (5 bases). Per germline, CDR1 LNHDA and CDR2 SQIVND (reference sequence). V was cut by 9 bases and J by 6 bases, with 14 bases left in between. There are 12 residues in the CDR3. CDR3 in DNA: TGTGCCAGGGATGTAGGGAGCAAGACCCAGTACTTC. Translating it yields CARDVGSKTQYF.

The chain employs TRBV2 and TRBJ2-2; 9 bases are shared with TRBD2. Germline trimming cut 6 bases from V and 6 bases from J; bases unmatched to any gene: 8. The CDR3 length is 15 residues. Germline V lookup: CDR1 SNHLY, CDR2 FYNNEI. Written as DNA, the CDR3 is TGTGCCAGCAGGCCCCTTAGCGGGGGAGCCGGGGAGCTGTTTTTT. This translates into CASRPLSGGAGELFF.

The chain recombines TRBV18 with TRBJ2-7, with TRBD1 as a possible D gene (5 bases). The germline V gene has CDR1 KGHSH and CDR2 LQKENI. There are 15 residues in the CDR3. The germline V and J ends were trimmed by 0 bases and 1 base, with 10 bases remaining between them. CDR3 residues: CASSPPGRDSYEQYF. CDR3 nucleotide sequence: TGTGCCAGCTCACCACCGGGCAGGGATTCCTACGAGCAGTACTTC.

This chain joins TRBV5-6 and TRBJ2-7; D perhaps matches TRBD2 (6 bases). The CDR3 consists of 15 residues. Germline V gene lookup returns CDR1 SGHDT and CDR2 YYEEEE. Trimming pared 2 bases from V and 5 bases from J, leaving 17 bases between. CDR3 amino acids: CASSFPGGRGHEQYV. In DNA form, the CDR3 reads TGTGCCAGCAGCTTCCCCGGGGGACGAGGTCACGAGCAGTACGTC.

The V call is TRBV5-6, the J call TRBJ2-5; D gene uncertain. The CDR3 sequence is 15 residues long. Germline V gives CDR1 SGHDT, CDR2 YYEEEE. The V end was cut by 0 bases, the J end by 4 bases, with 13 bases between. The CDR3 loop is CASSLGFGFPETQYF. For the CDR3, the DNA is TGTGCCAGCAGCTTGGGATTCGGGTTCCCAGAGACCCAGTACTTC.

The chain recombines TRBV4-1 with TRBJ1-1; possibly TRBD1 for D (5 bases). This CDR3 spans 15 amino acids. Germline CDR1 MGHRA, CDR2 YSYEKL. V shed 4 bases and J shed 0 bases, with 12 bases lying between them. The CDR3 DNA reads TGCGCCAGCAGCCTGGGTCGGGGGATGAACACTGAAGCTTTCTTT. Encoded protein: CASSLGRGMNTEAFF.

V gene TRBV5-5 combines with J gene TRBJ2-2; 8 bases fit TRBD1. J lost 6 bases, V lost 0 bases, and 16 bases had no gene match. CDR1 SGHKS and CDR2 YYEKEE come from the germline V gene (reference sequence). CDR3 length equals 19 residues. As DNA, the CDR3 is TGTGCCAGCAGCTTGGCCGGCCAGGGGGCCCTTCTTATCGCCGGGGAGCTGTTTTTT. This sequence encodes CASSLAGQGALLIAGELFF.

This chain connects TRBV18 to TRBJ1-1, with TRBD1 matching over 7 bases. This CDR3 contains 13 residues. J gave up 7 bases and V 6 bases, and 8 bases lay outside the gene matches. The germline gives CDR1 KGHSH, CDR2 LQKENI. The CDR3 loop is CASSPDRVVEAFF. The CDR3 coding sequence is TGTGCCAGCTCCCCCGACAGGGTAGTTGAAGCTTTCTTT.

J is TRBJ1-5 and V is TRBV19; D is perhaps TRBD1 (6 bases). The CDR3 spans 15 residues. The V gene's germline CDR1 is LNHDA and CDR2 SQIVND (reference sequence). V shed 5 bases and J shed 6 bases, with 17 bases lying between them. The CDR3 is CASSAEQGPGQPQHF. Written as DNA, the CDR3 is TGTGCCAGTAGTGCCGAACAGGGTCCCGGTCAGCCCCAGCATTTT.

V gene TRBV6-2 or TRBV6-3 combines with J gene TRBJ1-2, with no clear D. V lost 4 bases to trimming and J lost 3 bases, with 15 bases between them. This CDR3 spans 15 amino acids. Germline-derived CDR1 and CDR2 are MNHEY and SVGEGT. The CDR3 DNA reads TGTGCCAGCAGTTCCTCAATTATGGGCGACTATGGCTACACCTTC. As protein: CASSSSIMGDYGYTF.

This clone has only one observation. The V call is TRBV5-6, the J call TRBJ1-3; D might be TRBD1 (5 bases). The V end lost 0 bases, the J end lost 8 bases, and 6 bases lay between the germline ends. CDR1 and CDR2 (germline): SGHDT, YYEEEE. CDR3 length: 12 amino acids. The CDR3 loop reads CASSLGRDTIYF. In nucleotides, the CDR3 is TGTGCCAGCAGCTTGGGCAGGGACACCATATATTTT.

The gene calls are TRBV19 and TRBJ1-1, with 10 positions matching TRBD1. The CDR3 contains 14 residues. Looked up from germline, CDR1 is LNHDA and CDR2 is SQIVND (reference sequence). J lost 5 bases, V lost 5 bases, and 5 bases had no gene match. The CDR3 loop is CASSPGQGYTEAFF. CDR3 DNA sequence: TGTGCCAGTAGTCCGGGACAGGGGTATACTGAAGCTTTCTTT.

The V call is TRBV10-3, the J call TRBJ2-1; maybe TRBD1 (7 bases). The CDR3 covers 14 residues. Trimming pared 8 bases from V and 1 base from J, leaving 12 bases between. Germline assignment: CDR1 ENHRY and CDR2 SYGVKD. CDR3 sequence reads: CAIQGGGSYNEQFF. The CDR3 nucleotides read TGTGCCATCCAGGGGGGTGGATCCTACAATGAGCAGTTCTTC.

The J gene is TRBJ2-5, the V gene TRBV9; weak D call: TRBD2 (6 bases). With 1 base removed from V and 4 bases from J, the gap between germline ends came to 17 bases. The germline V gene has CDR1 SGDLS and CDR2 YYNGEE. This CDR3 comprises 16 residues. CDR3 protein: CASSVWGGGDAETQYF. The CDR3 DNA follows: TGTGCCAGCAGCGTATGGGGCGGAGGGGATGCAGAGACCCAGTACTTC.

The V gene is TRBV3-1 (or the pseudogene TRBV3-2), the J gene TRBJ2-3; D remains ambiguous. This CDR3 has 14 residues. In germline, CDR1 is LGHDT, CDR2 YNNKEL (reference sequence). Trimming cost V 4 bases and J 2 bases, with 10 bases left between them. The CDR3 sequence is CASSRGASTDTQYF. Here the CDR3 DNA reads TGTGCCAGCAGCCGAGGCGCATCCACAGATACGCAGTATTTT.

This sequence joins TRBV20-1 and TRBJ2-2; D might be TRBD2 (6 bases). V dropped 3 bases and J dropped 5 bases, with 16 bases sitting between them. The CDR3 is 15 amino acids. The germline V gene encodes CDR1 DFQATT and CDR2 SNEGSKA (reference sequence). The CDR3 nucleotides are TGCAGTGCTAGTAAGGCGGGGAGGTTTACCGGGGAGCTGTTTTTT. Its protein product is CSASKAGRFTGELFF.

This chain connects TRBV3-1 (or the pseudogene TRBV3-2) to TRBJ1-2; possible D gene TRBD1, 5 bases. Germline loops: CDR1 LGHDT, CDR2 YNNKEL (reference sequence). Trimming removed 1 base at V and 5 bases at J, with 11 bases between. This CDR3 region has 14 residues. CDR3 region: CASSQVGAEYGYTF. As DNA, the CDR3 is TGTGCCAGCAGCCAAGTAGGGGCCGAGTATGGCTACACCTTC.

The chain recombines TRBV28 with TRBJ2-3, with TRBD1 matching over 9 bases. Trimming cost V 5 bases and J 4 bases; bases outside gene matches: 10. The CDR3 consists of 16 residues. Germline values: CDR1 MDHEN, CDR2 SYDVKM. The DNA for the CDR3 is TGTGCCAGCAGTCCAAGCGGACAGGGGCGACCAGATACGCAGTATTTT. Its protein is CASSPSGQGRPDTQYF.

V and J are TRBV3-1 (or the pseudogene TRBV3-2) and TRBJ2-3; 9 bases match TRBD2. From germline, CDR1 is LGHDT and CDR2 YNNKEL (reference sequence). CDR3 size: 16 residues. J lost 3 bases, V lost 4 bases, and 8 bases had no gene match. The CDR3 coding sequence is TGTGCCAGCAGCCTTGTATATAGCGGGGGAACAGATACGCAGTATTTT. This sequence encodes CASSLVYSGGTDTQYF.

J is TRBJ1-6 and V is TRBV19; D gene unclear. Per the germline V gene, CDR1 is LNHDA and CDR2 is SQIVND (reference sequence). The CDR3 runs 14 residues. V was pared by 5 bases and J by 7 bases, with 12 bases between. Here the CDR3 reads CASSSELANSPLHF. Here the CDR3 DNA reads TGTGCCAGTAGTTCGGAGCTCGCGAATTCACCCCTCCACTTT.

This rearrangement joins TRBV5-1 to TRBJ2-2, with TRBD2 matching 12 bases. The CDR3 runs to 15 residues. J gave up 5 bases and V 3 bases, and 2 bases lay outside the gene matches. Looked up from germline, CDR1 is SGHRS and CDR2 is YFSETQ. The CDR3 nucleotides are TGCGCCAGCAGCTCGACTAGCGGGGGAACCGGGGAGCTGTTTTTT. Its protein product is CASSSTSGGTGELFF.

The chain couples TRBV14 to TRBJ2-3; tentative D call: TRBD2 (5 bases). The CDR3 sequence is 16 residues long. In germline, CDR1 is SGHDN, CDR2 FVKESK. Deletions cut 3 bases from V and 5 bases from J, with 18 bases between. DNA for the CDR3: TGTGCCAGCAGCCACCCGAGCCGGACTTCCAGAGATACGCAGTATTTT. It codes for CASSHPSRTSRDTQYF.

This chain links TRBV3-1 (or the pseudogene TRBV3-2) with TRBJ2-1; 9 bases map to TRBD1. CDR1 and CDR2 (germline): LGHDT, YNNKEL (reference sequence). This CDR3 has 17 residues. V gave up 2 bases and J gave up 2 bases; unmatched junction bases: 7. As DNA, the CDR3 is TGTGCCAGCAGCCAACTCGCCGGGACAGGGACCTACAATGAGCAGTTCTTC. This gives the protein CASSQLAGTGTYNEQFF.

This CDR3 is CASGPGQRFTDTQYF. CDR3 DNA sequence: TGTGCCAGCGGACCGGGACAGAGATTCACAGATACGCAGTATTTT. V is TRBV7-9 and J is TRBJ2-3; TRBD1 matches 7 bases. Germline V CDR1 and CDR2: SEHNR, FQNEAQ (reference sequence). The CDR3 is 15 residues long. Trimming cost V 8 bases and J 2 bases; bases outside gene matches: 10.

This chain uses TRBV4-3 with TRBJ2-3, with 8 bases identical to TRBD1. Germline V gene sequence: CDR1 LGHNA, CDR2 YSLEER. Germline trimming cut 2 bases from V and 4 bases from J; bases unmatched to any gene: 8. This CDR3 contains 16 residues. The CDR3: CASSQFTGGRADTQYF. CDR3 coding DNA: TGCGCCAGCAGCCAATTTACAGGGGGTAGGGCAGATACGCAGTATTTT.